Listed here are 22 T cell receptor beta chains from one sample, sequenced in a study of T-cell reconstitution after alpha-beta-depleted transplantation in children listed by TCRdb under 2016. The treatment or condition label corresponds to: allogeneic hematopoietic cell transplantation with graft depleted of TCRalphabeta T cells and CD19 B cells. The library was built by means of PCR. TCRdb lists the instrument as Illumina HiSeq 2500. TCR libraries were prepared with molecular barcoding, using unique molecular identifiers to normalize TCRbeta repertoire quantification. Through fastp at Q25 and MiXCR, TCRdb rebuilt clones from the public reads, retaining in-frame beta chains. Rows merge per CDR3 protein into single entries with the most common DNA and genes. Here the sample has 800,000 to 1,000,000 distinct CDR3 sequences; roughly 29% occur a single time. The top ten hold roughly 27% of the sample.

This specimen consisted of PBMCs, mostly from graft donor cells, obtained 360 days after TCRalphabeta/CD19-depleted stem cell transplant. The source is a boy younger than two who had a stem cell transplant for SCID, so the T cells may come from the graft donor.

J is TRBJ1-4 and V is TRBV5-6; 12 bases are shared with TRBD1. Germline V gene sequence: CDR1 SGHDT, CDR2 YYEEEE. The length of the CDR3 is 18 residues. Losses at the gene ends were 0 bases for V and 4 bases for J; bases not matched to a gene: 7. The CDR3 DNA is TGTGCCAGCAGCTTGGCGGGACAGGGGGCGGTTGGTAATGAAAAACTGTTTTTT. Its protein product is CASSLAGQGAVGNEKLFF. Drawing the rest from reference TRBV5-6 and TRBJ1-4, the complete variable domain is DAGVTQSPTHLIKTRGQQVTLRCSPKSGHDTVSWYQQALGQGPQFIFQYYEEEERQRGNFPDRFSGHQFPNYSSELNVNALLLGDSALYLCASSLAGQGAVGNEKLFFGSGTQLSVL.

This clonotype was observed a few times. As DNA, the CDR3 is TGTGCCAGCAGCTTAGGAGGGAAGGGCACAGATACGCAGTATTTT. The encoded protein is CASSLGGKGTDTQYF. The V gene is TRBV7-3, the J gene TRBJ2-3, with D possibly matching TRBD2 (6 bases). CDR3 length: 15 residues. V lost 2 bases, J lost 1 base, and 10 bases lay in between. Germline lookup yields CDR1 SGHTA and CDR2 FQGTGA.

This rearrangement joins TRBV12-3 or TRBV12-4 to TRBJ1-5; no clear D. This CDR3 has 16 amino acids. V was cut by 2 bases and J by 5 bases, with 16 bases left in between. The CDR3 nucleotides are TGTGCCAGCAGTTTATCTCATGGCTCCGCCCATCAGCCCCAGCATTTT. This sequence encodes CASSLSHGSAHQPQHF.

This clonotype was observed a few times. V usage is TRBV4-1 and J usage is TRBJ1-1, with 7 bases matching TRBD1. Germline CDR1 reads MGHRA; CDR2 reads YSYEKL. V gave up 3 bases and J gave up 4 bases; unmatched junction bases: 5. The CDR3 is 14 amino acids. The CDR3: CASSQTDRSTEAFF. The CDR3 DNA reads as TGCGCCAGCAGCCAGACGGACAGGAGCACTGAAGCTTTCTTT.

In this sample, this clonotype turned up many times. The J gene is TRBJ2-1, the V gene TRBV7-3; weak D call: TRBD2 (6 bases). CDR1 and CDR2 (germline): SGHTA, FQGTGA. This CDR3 is built from 15 residues. V was shortened by 0 bases and J by 6 bases, with 12 bases between the two germline ends. In DNA, the CDR3 is TGTGCCAGCAGCTTAACGGGGGGTTCATTCAATGAGCAGTTCTTC. Its protein product is CASSLTGGSFNEQFF. The whole variable domain, filled in from reference TRBV7-3 and TRBJ2-1, reads GAGVSQTPSNKVTEKGKYVELRCDPISGHTALYWYRQSLGQGPEFLIYFQGTGAADDSGLPNDRFFAVRPEGSVSTLKIQRTERGDSAVYLCASSLTGGSFNEQFFGPGTRLTVL.

V and J are TRBV18 and TRBJ2-7; the D is unclear. V lost 6 bases, J lost 0 bases, and 12 bases lay in between. This CDR3 has 14 amino acids. Germline V gene sequence: CDR1 KGHSH, CDR2 LQKENI. This CDR3 is CASSDLGPSYEQYF. In nucleotides, the CDR3 is TGTGCCAGCTCCGACCTGGGCCCCTCCTACGAGCAGTACTTC.

There are a few counts of this clonotype. The chain combines TRBV5-1 with TRBJ2-5; 12 bases map to TRBD2. This CDR3 has 15 residues. Unmatched junction bases numbered 3, after V lost 1 base and J lost 5 bases. The germline gives CDR1 SGHRS, CDR2 YFSETQ. The CDR3 sequence is CASSLPSGGDETQYF. In DNA form, the CDR3 reads TGCGCCAGCAGCTTGCCTAGCGGGGGGGACGAGACCCAGTACTTC.

The V gene is TRBV20-1, the J gene TRBJ1-6; 7 bases agree with TRBD1. The CDR3 has 15 amino acids. The germline V gene encodes CDR1 DFQATT and CDR2 SNEGSKA (reference sequence). V lost 0 bases to trimming and J lost 5 bases; unmatched junction nucleotides: 4. CDR3 nucleotide sequence: TGCAGTGCTAGAGATATGGGACAGAATAATTCACCCCTCCACTTT. Protein product: CSARDMGQNNSPLHF.

This sequence joins TRBV7-9 and TRBJ2-2; TRBD2 might be the D (6 bases). Trimming left V 5 bases short and J 0 bases short, with 22 bases between. Germline V gene lookup returns CDR1 SEHNR and CDR2 FQNEAQ (reference sequence). This CDR3 comprises 19 residues. CDR3 coding DNA: TGTGCCAGCAGCCGTTCCCCCGGGGGTACCCAATCGAACACCGGGGAGCTGTTTTTT. It is translated as CASSRSPGGTQSNTGELFF.

The rearrangement uses TRBV5-5 and TRBJ2-2, with 10 nucleotides matching TRBD1. CDR1 is SGHKS and CDR2 is YYEKEE in the germline V gene (reference sequence). V shed 3 bases, J shed 3 bases, and the junction held 5 bases outside the gene matches. The CDR3 is 16 amino acids. CDR3 DNA sequence: TGTGCCAGCAGCTGGGGGACAGGGGACGACACCGGGGAGCTGTTTTTT. This gives the protein CASSWGTGDDTGELFF.

This chain joins TRBV30 and TRBJ1-1; D not certain. Trimming pared 3 bases from V and 0 bases from J, leaving 8 bases between. The CDR3 consists of 13 residues. Looked up from germline, CDR1 is GTSNPN and CDR2 is SVGIG (reference sequence). The chain's CDR3 is CAWSRLLNTEAFF. CDR3 DNA sequence: TGTGCCTGGAGCAGGCTTTTGAACACTGAAGCTTTCTTT.

The chain is built from TRBV12-3 or TRBV12-4 and TRBJ1-5; D gene ambiguous. This CDR3 region has 11 residues. Between the trimmed V and J ends, which lost 5 bases and 9 bases, there was a span of 8 bases. The CDR3 protein is CASSKSGPQHF. The CDR3 DNA follows: TGTGCCAGCAGTAAATCGGGGCCCCAGCATTTT.

This clonotype was recorded once. The chain uses TRBV18 and TRBJ2-3; perhaps TRBD2 as D (5 bases). CDR3 length equals 15 residues. Germline values: CDR1 KGHSH, CDR2 LQKENI. V lost 1 base and J 1 base, leaving 9 bases between the germline ends. The CDR3 nucleotides are TGTGCCAGCTCACCACTGAAGGGAGGCACAGATACGCAGTATTTT. Amino acids: CASSPLKGGTDTQYF.

This clonotype was counted only a few times. The chain is built from TRBV5-1 and TRBJ2-1, with D unclear. Germline CDR1 is SGHRS and CDR2 is YFSETQ. V lost 0 bases, J lost 10 bases, and 8 bases lay in between. The CDR3 covers 12 residues. For the CDR3, the DNA is TGCGCCAGCAGCTTGGGCTCGGTAGAGCAGTTCTTC. As protein: CASSLGSVEQFF. Supplemented by reference TRBV5-1 and TRBJ2-1, the full variable domain reads KAGVTQTPRYLIKTRGQQVTLSCSPISGHRSVSWYQQTPGQGLQFLFEYFSETQRNKGNFPGRFSGRQFSNSRSEMNVSTLELGDSALYLCASSLGSVEQFFGPGTRLTVL.

The rearrangement joins TRBV12-3 or TRBV12-4 to TRBJ1-2; TRBD1 might be the D (5 bases). The CDR3 runs to 14 residues. V lost 8 bases and J lost 6, with 19 bases in between. CDR3 sequence (DNA): TGTGCCAGCTTTCGGGACCGCGCTTTTGATGGCTACACCTTC. It codes for CASFRDRAFDGYTF.

The V gene is TRBV7-9, the J gene TRBJ1-5; 9 bases align to TRBD1. The CDR3 is 15 residues long. V gave up 5 bases and J gave up 3 bases; unmatched junction bases: 5. CDR1 is SEHNR and CDR2 is FQNEAQ in the germline V gene (reference sequence). CDR3 sequence: CASSKGQGPNQPQHF. The CDR3, as DNA: TGTGCCAGCAGCAAGGGACAGGGTCCCAATCAGCCCCAGCATTTT.

The V gene is TRBV15, the J gene TRBJ2-2; 8 bases agree with TRBD1. The ends lost 5 bases at V and 5 bases at J; junction bases unmatched: 7. Germline assignment: CDR1 LNHNV and CDR2 YYDKDF (reference sequence). The CDR3 extends over 15 amino acids. The CDR3 sequence is CATSLDRVRTGELFF. CDR3 nucleotide sequence: TGTGCCACCAGCTTGGACAGGGTACGAACCGGGGAGCTGTTTTTT.

The V and J genes are TRBV4-3 and TRBJ2-1; perhaps TRBD2 as D (5 bases). V was pared by 0 bases and J by 8 bases, with 11 bases between. CDR3 length equals 14 residues. Per the germline V gene, CDR1 is LGHNA and CDR2 is YSLEER. DNA for the CDR3: TGCGCCAGCAGCCAAGAGGGAGATGGCGATGAGCAGTTCTTC. Encoded protein: CASSQEGDGDEQFF.

The chain carries TRBV5-4 and TRBJ1-2; D possibly corresponds to TRBD1 (5 bases). The germline V and J ends were trimmed by 9 bases and 2 bases, with 26 bases remaining between them. Looked up from germline, CDR1 is SGHNT and CDR2 is YYREEE (reference sequence). This CDR3 has 17 residues. In nucleotides, the CDR3 is TGTGCCATGAGCTTGGTATCGGGGGACGGCGAAAACTATGGCTACACCTTC. Protein sequence: CAMSLVSGDGENYGYTF.

The CDR3 sequence: CASSIGTGAYGYTF. For the CDR3, the DNA is TGTGCCAGCAGTATCGGGACAGGGGCCTATGGCTACACCTTC. This sequence joins TRBV12-3 or TRBV12-4 and TRBJ1-2; TRBD1 matches at 10 bases. The junction had 4 bases not matched to a gene; V was cut back by 5 bases and J by 4 bases. This CDR3 region has 14 residues.

This clonotype was recorded a few times. J is TRBJ2-4 and V is TRBV29-1; 7 bases agree with TRBD1. This CDR3 contains 13 residues. Unmatched junction bases numbered 16, after V lost 7 bases and J lost 13 bases. CDR1 and CDR2 from the germline V gene are SQVTM and ANQGSEA. The CDR3 DNA sequence: TGCAGCGCCCTCGAACCAGGGGGAGTCATCCAGTACTTC. This encodes CSALEPGGVIQYF.

The chain employs TRBV19 and TRBJ2-3; tentatively, D is TRBD1 or TRBD2 (5 bases each). V was cut by 5 bases and J by 5 bases, with 14 bases left in between. The CDR3 extends over 14 amino acids. Germline loops: CDR1 LNHDA, CDR2 SQIVND (reference sequence). The CDR3, as DNA: TGTGCCAGTAGTGAGGGACGCTGGGGAGATACGCAGTATTTT. It specifies CASSEGRWGDTQYF.